A selection of T cell receptor beta chains follows, all from one sample in a study of cytomegalovirus exposure and HLA in healthy donors. The assay was immunoSEQ multiplex PCR, and TCRdb's table has in-frame clones only and misses some. Among under 150,000 clones listed, approximately 81% were seen once. Sample: PBMCs. The receptors originated from a boy aged 2 to 10 in good health and CMV-seronegative. CDR3s include the opening cysteine and the closing phenylalanine or tryptophan. A D gene is named only where the DNA matches it firmly. The size field is filled for only some rows; it gives once, few, many or a size class.

>TRBV28|few|TRBJ1-2|-|14
CASSSDISNYGYTF
TGTGCCAGCAGTTCGGACATTTCGAACTATGGCTACACCTTC
>TRBV7-9|-|TRBJ2-5|-|15
CASSLARLYQETQYF
TGTGCCAGCAGCTTAGCGCGCCTGTACCAAGAGACCCAGTACTTC
>TRBV30|-|TRBJ1-2|TRBD1|14
CAWSANRGRRGYTF
TGTGCCTGGAGCGCTAACAGGGGGCGACGGGGCTACACCTTC
>TRBV7-9|-|TRBJ2-5|TRBD2|16
CSSSLAGGRHQETQYF
TGTTCCAGCAGCTTAGCGGGGGGGAGGCATCAAGAGACCCAGTACTTC
>TRBV5-6|few|TRBJ2-7|TRBD2|14
CASSFGGTSYEQYF
TGTGCCAGCAGCTTCGGGGGGACCTCCTACGAGCAGTACTTC
>TRBV7-6|-|TRBJ2-2|TRBD1|16
CASSLGGGSATGELFF
TGTGCCAGCAGCTTAGGAGGGGGCTCGGCCACCGGGGAGCTGTTTTTT
>TRBV10-3|-|TRBJ1-5|-|16
CAISESPGGNNQPQHF
TGTGCCATCAGTGAGTCTCCCGGGGGGAACAATCAGCCCCAGCATTTT
>TRBV4-3|-|TRBJ2-7|-|15
CASSQRAGSIDEQYF
TGCGCCAGCAGCCAACGGGCCGGGAGTATCGACGAGCAGTACTTC
>TRBV5-1|-|TRBJ1-4|-|15
CASSFKNLYDEKLFF
TGCGCCAGCAGCTTTAAAAACTTGTATGATGAAAAACTGTTTTTT
>TRBV25-1|-|TRBJ2-1|-|15
CASSDPRTAYNEQFF
TGTGCCAGCAGTGATCCCCGGACAGCCTACAATGAGCAGTTCTTC
>TRBV9|-|TRBJ2-5|-|13
CASSGTREETQYF
TGTGCCAGCAGCGGGACTCGAGAAGAGACCCAGTACTTC
>TRBV19|-|TRBJ2-3|-|14
CASSRREYFHTQYF
TGTGCCAGTAGTCGACGGGAGTATTTCCATACGCAGTATTTT
>TRBV6-1|-|TRBJ1-3|TRBD1|15
CASKYTGTDINTIYF
TGTGCCAGCAAATATACCGGGACAGACATAAACACCATATATTTT
>TRBV20-1|-|TRBJ1-2|-|11
CGARGGNGYTF
TGCGGGGCCCGCGGGGGGAATGGCTACACCTTC
>TRBV11-3|-|TRBJ2-7|-|17
CASSPLAPGTHSYEQYF
TGTGCCAGCAGCCCCCTGGCGCCAGGGACTCACTCCTACGAGCAGTACTTC
>TRBV5-1|-|TRBJ1-1|TRBD1|14
CASRSDRGVTEAFF
TGCGCCAGCAGATCCGACAGGGGGGTCACTGAAGCTTTCTTT
>TRBV5-6|-|TRBJ2-2|-|14
CASSFRVLAGELFF
TGTGCCAGCAGCTTCAGGGTCCTGGCCGGGGAGCTGTTTTTT
>TRBV4-3|-|TRBJ1-2|TRBD1|15
CASSQSTGRDYGYTF
TGCGCCAGCAGCCAATCGACAGGGCGAGACTATGGCTACACCTTC
>TRBV29-1|once|TRBJ1-1|-|16
CSSQYRKQRGKTEAFF
TGCAGCTCCCAATACAGGAAACAAAGGGGAAAGACTGAAGCTTTCTTT
>TRBV7-2|-|TRBJ2-4|-|19
CASSSAGTVVSLAKNIQYF
TGTGCCAGCAGCTCCGCCGGGACTGTCGTTTCCCTAGCCAAAAACATTCAGTACTTC